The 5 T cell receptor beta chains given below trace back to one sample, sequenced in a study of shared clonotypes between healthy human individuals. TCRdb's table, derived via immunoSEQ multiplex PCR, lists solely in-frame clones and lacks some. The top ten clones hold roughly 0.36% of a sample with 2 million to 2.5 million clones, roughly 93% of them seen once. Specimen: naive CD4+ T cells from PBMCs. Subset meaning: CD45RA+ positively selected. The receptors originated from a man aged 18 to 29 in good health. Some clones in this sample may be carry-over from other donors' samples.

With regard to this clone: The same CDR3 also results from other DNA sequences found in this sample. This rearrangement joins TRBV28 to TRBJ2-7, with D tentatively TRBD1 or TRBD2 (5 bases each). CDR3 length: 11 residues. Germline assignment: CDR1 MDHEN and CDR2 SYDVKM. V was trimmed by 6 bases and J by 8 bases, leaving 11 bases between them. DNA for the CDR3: TGTGCCAGCAGCCTCACGGGGCAGCAGTACTTC. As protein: CASSLTGQQYF.

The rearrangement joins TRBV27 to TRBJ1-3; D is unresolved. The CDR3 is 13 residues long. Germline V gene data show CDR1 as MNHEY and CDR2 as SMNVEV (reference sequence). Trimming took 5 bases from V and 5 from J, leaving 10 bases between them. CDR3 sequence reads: CASSPPERNTIYF. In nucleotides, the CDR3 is TGTGCCAGCAGTCCCCCGGAGAGAAACACCATATATTTT.

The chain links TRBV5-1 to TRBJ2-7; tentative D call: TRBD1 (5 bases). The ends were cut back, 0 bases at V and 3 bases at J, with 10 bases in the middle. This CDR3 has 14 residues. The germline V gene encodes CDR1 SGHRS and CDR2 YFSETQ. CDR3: CASSLAATDYEQYF. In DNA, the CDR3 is TGCGCCAGCAGCTTGGCCGCGACAGACTACGAGCAGTACTTC.

CDR3 sequence reads: CASSVYGTGVDQPQHF. Written as DNA, the CDR3 is TGTGCCAGCAGTGTTTATGGAACAGGGGTGGATCAGCCCCAGCATTTT. The chain uses TRBV2 and TRBJ1-5, with TRBD1 matching 7 bases. V lost 4 bases to trimming and J lost 5 bases; unmatched junction nucleotides: 11. The CDR3 is 16 amino acids. Germline V gene lookup returns CDR1 SNHLY and CDR2 FYNNEI.

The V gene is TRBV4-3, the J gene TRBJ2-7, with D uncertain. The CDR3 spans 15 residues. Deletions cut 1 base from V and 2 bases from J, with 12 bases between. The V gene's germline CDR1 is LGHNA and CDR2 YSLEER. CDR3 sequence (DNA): TGCGCCAGCAGCCAAGTCGGAAAACCGACCTACGAGCAGTACTTC. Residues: CASSQVGKPTYEQYF.